The 8 T cell receptor beta chains given below trace back to one sample, sequenced in a study of blood T cell repertoires in COVID-19. Only in-frame clones appear in the TCRdb table, and some are missing; sequencing was by immunoSEQ multiplex PCR. The sample shows hundreds of thousands of clones, just under 85% of them seen only once. Sequencing input: peripheral blood. These receptors all come from a woman between 45 and 60 years old with active or convalescent COVID-19.

This clone showed up just once. V is TRBV11-2 and J is TRBJ2-7, with 10 bases fitting TRBD2. Unmatched junction bases numbered 12, after V lost 5 bases and J lost 2 bases. Germline CDR1 and CDR2: SGHAT and FQNNGV. The CDR3 loop spans 17 amino acids. DNA of the CDR3: TGTGCCAGCAGCGAAGAACGGCTAGCGGGAGTTACCTACGAGCAGTACTTC. This gives the protein CASSEERLAGVTYEQYF.

The genes are TRBV12-3 or TRBV12-4 and TRBJ2-2; D unresolved. The CDR3 is made up of 12 amino acids. Deletions cut 3 bases from V and 6 bases from J, with 5 bases between. CDR3 nucleotides: TGTGCCAGCAGTTTCTTTCCCGGGGAGCTGTTTTTT. Translation gives CASSFFPGELFF.

CDR3 nucleotides: TGTGCCAGCAGTTACTCTACTAGCGGGAGTACGAAGACCCAGTACTTC. It yields the protein CASSYSTSGSTKTQYF. The chain is built from TRBV6-2 or TRBV6-3 and TRBJ2-5; 11 bases line up with TRBD2. The germline V gene encodes CDR1 MNHEY and CDR2 SVGEGT. The CDR3 spans 16 residues. V was pared by 0 bases and J by 6 bases, with 6 bases of the junction left unmatched.

The rearrangement uses TRBV12-3 or TRBV12-4 and TRBJ2-1; D perhaps matches TRBD2 (6 bases). Trimming cost V 10 bases and J 9 bases, with 13 bases left between them. The CDR3 contains 11 residues. CDR3 sequence: CANLGGIEQFF. In DNA, the CDR3 is TGTGCCAACCTCGGCGGGATTGAGCAGTTCTTC.

This clone was found once. J is TRBJ1-4 and V is TRBV12-3 or TRBV12-4; D may be TRBD1 (6 bases). V lost 7 bases and J lost 7, with 13 bases in between. This CDR3 region has 13 residues. CDR3 sequence reads: CASTRTGLEKLFF. CDR3 bases: TGTGCCAGCACCCGCACAGGGCTTGAAAAACTGTTTTTT.

The J gene is TRBJ2-5, the V gene TRBV7-8; 13 positions agree with TRBD2. V trimming: 4 bases; J trimming: 4 bases; junction bases outside the gene matches: 9. The CDR3 contains 17 residues. Germline loops: CDR1 SGHVS, CDR2 FQNEAQ. The CDR3 nucleotides are TGTGCCAGCAGCTCTCGAAGGACTAGCGGGAGAAGAGAGACCCAGTACTTC. As protein: CASSSRRTSGRRETQYF.

In this sample, this clone turned up once. The chain links TRBV6-6 to TRBJ2-7, with 11 bases matching TRBD2. Germline V lookup: CDR1 MNHNY, CDR2 SVGAGI (reference sequence). After removal of 4 bases from V and 6 bases from J, the junction contained 8 bases not matched to a gene. The CDR3 is 15 amino acids. CDR3 residues: CASSFTSGSYSEQYF. The CDR3 region has the DNA TGTGCCAGCAGTTTCACTAGCGGGAGTTATTCCGAGCAGTACTTC.

This clone was seen a few times. The V gene is TRBV3-1 (or the pseudogene TRBV3-2), the J gene TRBJ2-1, with D maybe TRBD2 (5 bases). The CDR3 is 14 residues long. Germline CDR1 LGHDT, CDR2 YNNKEL (reference sequence). V gave up 4 bases and J gave up 9 bases, with 16 bases separating them. Written as DNA, the CDR3 is TGTGCCAGCAGCCCCGACGCGGGCGCAGGTGAGCAGTTCTTC. Amino acid sequence: CASSPDAGAGEQFF.